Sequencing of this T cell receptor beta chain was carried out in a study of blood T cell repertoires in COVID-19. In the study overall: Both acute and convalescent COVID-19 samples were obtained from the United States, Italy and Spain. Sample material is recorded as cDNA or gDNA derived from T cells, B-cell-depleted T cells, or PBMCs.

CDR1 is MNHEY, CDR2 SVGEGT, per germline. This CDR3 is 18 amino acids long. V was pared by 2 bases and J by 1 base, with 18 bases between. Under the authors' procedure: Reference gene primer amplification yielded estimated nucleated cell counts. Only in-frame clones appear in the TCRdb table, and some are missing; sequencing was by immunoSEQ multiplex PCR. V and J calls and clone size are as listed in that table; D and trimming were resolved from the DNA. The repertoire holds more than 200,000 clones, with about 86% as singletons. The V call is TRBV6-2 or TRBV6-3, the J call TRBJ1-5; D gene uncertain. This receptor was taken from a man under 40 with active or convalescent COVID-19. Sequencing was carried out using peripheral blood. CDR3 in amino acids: CASSYHVEESESNQPQHF. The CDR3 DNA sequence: TGTGCCAGCAGTTACCATGTCGAGGAGTCTGAAAGCAATCAGCCCCAGCATTTT.